The rows below give T cell receptor beta chains drawn from one sample of a study of blood T cell repertoires in COVID-19. Assay used: immunoSEQ multiplex PCR; TCRdb lists only in-frame clones, some missing. The table includes about 49,000 clones, about 85% detected once. The sequenced sample was peripheral blood. These TCRs come from a human donor in a cohort sampled during active COVID-19. CDR3s include the opening cysteine and the closing phenylalanine or tryptophan. Fields, in order: clone size, J gene, V gene, D gene, CDR3 DNA, CDR3 protein. A D gene is named only where the DNA matches it firmly. Size is stated for part of the rows, as once, few or many counts, or as a class when the clone is expanded.

few | TRBJ1-6 | TRBV30 | TRBD1 | TGTGCCTGGAGGGTACCGGGACAGGGGAATTCACCCCTCCACTTT | CAWRVPGQGNSPLHF
once | TRBJ1-5 | TRBV9 | - | TGTGCCAGCAGCGTAGGATGGCAGGGGAATCAGCCCCAGCATTTT | CASSVGWQGNQPQHF
- | TRBJ2-2 | TRBV18 | TRBD1 | TGTGCCAGCTCACCGTCGGGACAGGGCACCGGGGAGCTGTTTTTT | CASSPSGQGTGELFF
- | TRBJ2-3 | TRBV4-1 | TRBD1 | TGCGCCAGCCGACTGACAGGGGGGGATACAGATACGCAGTATTTT | CASRLTGGDTDTQYF
- | TRBJ2-2 | TRBV11-2 | TRBD2 | TGTGCCAGCAGCTTGACTAGCGCTCTCGACGTCGGGGAGCTGTTTTTT | CASSLTSALDVGELFF
- | TRBJ2-1 | TRBV28 | TRBD1 | TGTGCCAGCAGTTTCGGCGGGACAGGGAACGATGAGCAGTTCTTC | CASSFGGTGNDEQFF
once | TRBJ2-5 | TRBV2 | TRBD1 | TGTGCCAGCAGTGGGGACAGCCCCATCATAGGAACCCAGTACTTC | CASSGDSPIIGTQYF
- | TRBJ2-7 | TRBV20-1 | TRBD2 | TGCAGTGCTAGTAGGGGAGCGGGGAGCTCCTACGAGCAGTACTTC | CSASRGAGSSYEQYF
- | TRBJ1-2 | TRBV20-1 | - | TGCAGTGCTAGTTTGGGCGAAAGTGGCTACACCTTC | CSASLGESGYTF
- | TRBJ1-1 | TRBV7-9 | - | TGTGCCAGCAGCTTAGACGGGGGTATGGACACTGAAGCTTTCTTT | CASSLDGGMDTEAFF
once | TRBJ2-1 | TRBV7-2 | TRBD2 | TGTGCCAGCAGCTTTCCAGTAGCGGGAGACAATGAGCAGTTCTTC | CASSFPVAGDNEQFF
- | TRBJ1-2 | TRBV28 | - | TGTGCCAGCAGTTTGGCGGGGGCTAACTATGGCTACACCTTC | CASSLAGANYGYTF
- | TRBJ2-7 | TRBV3-1/TRBV3-2 | - | TGTGCCAGCAGCCAAGATCGGGTAGGGGAGGAGGCGTCCTACGAGCAGTACTTC | CASSQDRVGEEASYEQYF
- | TRBJ2-7 | TRBV28 | - | TGTGCCAGCAGGGAGGGGACAGTTAAGACCTACGAGCAGTACTTC | CASREGTVKTYEQYF
- | TRBJ2-2 | TRBV27 | TRBD1 | TGTGCCAGCGGACCGGGACAGGGTCGCACCGGGGAGCTGTTTTTT | CASGPGQGRTGELFF
- | TRBJ1-1 | TRBV6-1 | TRBD1 | TGTGCCAGCAGTGAAGGGGACAGCACCACTGAAGCTTTCTTT | CASSEGDSTTEAFF
- | TRBJ1-4 | TRBV30 | - | TGTGCCTGGAGTGTAGCTAGAAAGACAGAAGTTGGGGAAAAACTGTTTTTT | CAWSVARKTEVGEKLFF
- | TRBJ2-3 | TRBV30 | TRBD2 | TGTGCCTGGAGGGAAGCGGGGGCCACAGATACGCAGTATTTT | CAWREAGATDTQYF
once | TRBJ1-1 | TRBV27 | TRBD1 | TGTGCCAGCAGTGCAACCGGGACAGTGAACACTGAAGCTTTCTTT | CASSATGTVNTEAFF
once | TRBJ2-5 | TRBV4-2 | - | TGTGCCAGCAGCCAAGATCTGTGGGGGGTCGATGCCCAGTACTTC | CASSQDLWGVDAQYF
- | TRBJ2-7 | TRBV14 | TRBD1 | TGTGCCAGCAGCCAAGTTTACAGGGGGCAGCAGTACTTC | CASSQVYRGQQYF
- | TRBJ2-2 | TRBV18 | - | TGTGCCAGCTCACCACGAGAGGATTCGACCGGGGAGCTGTTTTTT | CASSPREDSTGELFF
- | TRBJ1-2 | TRBV19 | TRBD1 | TGTGCCAGTAGTAGAGGACAGGGCGTTAAGGATGGCTACACCTTC | CASSRGQGVKDGYTF
- | TRBJ1-2 | TRBV9 | - | TGTGCCAGCGGCGGCGGTGGACTCTATGGCTACACCTTC | CASGGGGLYGYTF
once | TRBJ1-2 | TRBV18 | - | TGTGCCAGCTCACCACGGCAGGGATGGTATGGCTACACCTTC | CASSPRQGWYGYTF
- | TRBJ2-7 | TRBV5-4 | TRBD1 | TGTGCCAGCAGCTCGCGCCGCCGGGACAGGGCCCACGAGCAGTACTTC | CASSSRRRDRAHEQYF
- | TRBJ2-1 | TRBV4-1 | - | TGCGCCAGCAGCCAAGTAACAGTCAGGGGAGCTGAGCAGTTCTTC | CASSQVTVRGAEQFF
- | TRBJ1-5 | TRBV12-3/TRBV12-4 | TRBD1 | TGTGCCAGCAGCCGACAGGGGAGGCAGCCCCAGCATTTT | CASSRQGRQPQHF
- | TRBJ1-2 | TRBV4-1 | - | TGCGCCAGCAGCCAAGATACGGGGTATGGCTACACCTTC | CASSQDTGYGYTF
- | TRBJ2-1 | TRBV6-6 | - | TGTGCCAGCAGACCGGGTGGGAGCTCCTACAATGAGCAGTTCTTC | CASRPGGSSYNEQFF
few | TRBJ1-5 | TRBV19 | TRBD1 | TGTGCCAGTAGCCCAACAGGGGCCATCAATCAGCCCCAGCATTTT | CASSPTGAINQPQHF
- | TRBJ1-3 | TRBV7-2 | - | TGTGCCAGCAGCTTAGGGACAGTTGGAAACACCATATATTTT | CASSLGTVGNTIYF
- | TRBJ2-7 | TRBV4-3 | TRBD2 | TGCGCCAGCAGCCAATCTGTAGCGGGTGGGGACGAGCAGTACTTC | CASSQSVAGGDEQYF
- | TRBJ2-1 | TRBV13 | TRBD2 | TGTGCCAGCAGAAAGGGGGGACTAGCGGGGAGCTCCTACAATGAGCAGTTCTTC | CASRKGGLAGSSYNEQFF
- | TRBJ1-2 | TRBV5-6 | TRBD1 | TGTGCCAGCAGCTCGCGGGGGAGGACAGGGATCAATGGCTACACCTTC | CASSSRGRTGINGYTF
- | TRBJ2-7 | TRBV28 | - | TGTGCCAGCGCCTCTCACGGAGACAGAGTCTACGAGCAGTACTTC | CASASHGDRVYEQYF
- | TRBJ2-7 | TRBV7-2 | TRBD2 | TGTGCCAGCATAGCGGGTCTCGGGTCCTACGAGCAGTACTTC | CASIAGLGSYEQYF
medium-sized | TRBJ1-4 | TRBV7-9 | TRBD1 | TGTGCCAGCAGCTTTTGGACAGGGGGCGGCACTAATGAAAAACTGTTTTTT | CASSFWTGGGTNEKLFF
- | TRBJ1-1 | TRBV18 | - | TGTGCCAGCTCACCCCTGGGGGGGGGCGACCCCACTGAAGCTTTCTTT | CASSPLGGGDPTEAFF
few | TRBJ2-7 | TRBV6-5 | TRBD1 | TGTGCCAGCAGTCGACAGGGTACCTACGAGCAGTACTTC | CASSRQGTYEQYF
- | TRBJ2-5 | TRBV2 | - | TGTGCCAGCAGGCTTCTAGTATTGAGAGAGACCCAGTACTTC | CASRLLVLRETQYF
- | TRBJ1-2 | TRBV19 | TRBD1 | TGTGCCAGTACCTCGACAGGGAACTATGGCTACACCTTC | CASTSTGNYGYTF
- | TRBJ1-4 | TRBV5-1 | - | TGCGCCAGCAGCTTGTCACCGGAGCCAGAAGGTGAAAAACTGTTTTTT | CASSLSPEPEGEKLFF
- | TRBJ2-1 | TRBV18 | - | TGTGCCAGCTCGACTATGGAGGGTCTAGGTAATGAGCAGTTCTTC | CASSTMEGLGNEQFF
- | TRBJ2-2 | TRBV13 | - | TGTGCCAGCAGCTTAGGGATCCCTCAGGGGCACAACACCGGGGAGCTGTTTTTT | CASSLGIPQGHNTGELFF
- | TRBJ2-3 | TRBV2 | - | TGTGCCAGCAGCCGGGACTTGGAAGATACGCAGTATTTT | CASSRDLEDTQYF
- | TRBJ1-5 | TRBV19 | TRBD1 | TGTGCCAGTAGTATCGCGGCAGGGGGTCAGCCCCAGCATTTT | CASSIAAGGQPQHF
- | TRBJ1-1 | TRBV9 | - | TGTGCCAGCAGCGTCTCCGCTACTGACACTGAAGCTTTCTTT | CASSVSATDTEAFF